This entry is about one T cell receptor beta chain. Antigen: not known. This specimen belongs to a study of CD8 T cells in ankylosing spondylitis. TCRdb re-derived calls from the 5' RACE reads in MiXCR, one entry per CDR3 protein. The sample has roughly 700,000 distinct CDR3 sequences, roughly 19% seen once. Study conclusions and caveats: Made up of eight highly homologous variants, a TCR beta motif appeared characteristic of ankylosing spondylitis blood.

The clonotype comes from a male donor with ankylosing spondylitis. Sequencing was done on a sample of blood, either unsorted or a sorted T cell fraction (not recorded which).

The CDR3 nucleotides are TGTGCCAGCAGCGAAAACGGGGAGCTGTTTTTT. Translated: CASSENGELFF. The V gene is TRBV7-3, the J gene TRBJ2-2; D is uncertain. Trimming cost V 5 bases and J 7 bases, with 5 bases left between them. In germline, CDR1 is SGHTA, CDR2 FQGTGA. The CDR3 is 11 amino acids.